This is a list of T cell receptor beta chains from one sample in a study of blood T cell repertoires in COVID-19. Here immunoSEQ multiplex PCR was the method, and the copy in TCRdb shows in-frame clones only, minus some. This table has 55,000 to 80,000 clones, roughly nine tenths appearing once. Source material: peripheral blood. Receptor source: a man older than 75 with acute or convalescent COVID-19. Each CDR3 is given with its conserved first and last residue.

V gene	J gene	CDR3 protein
TRBV19	TRBJ2-3	CASTLTGEGTDTQYF
TRBV6-5	TRBJ2-5	CASSFGETQYF
TRBV11-3	TRBJ2-1	CASSSSGANEQFF
TRBV6-6	TRBJ1-3	CASSLGQGNTIYF
TRBV6-2/TRBV6-3	TRBJ2-1	CASSVDSYNEQFF
TRBV7-9	TRBJ2-6	CASSPSSGANVLTF
TRBV5-1	TRBJ2-2	CASQSGGATLRELFF
TRBV6-6	TRBJ1-4	CASKQGGLNEKLFF
TRBV3-1/TRBV3-2	TRBJ1-1	CASSTPSGAEAFF
TRBV19	TRBJ2-3	CASSNRLAGGTDTQYF
TRBV18	TRBJ1-3	CASSPRQQSSGNTIYF
TRBV5-1	TRBJ2-5	CASSFDNFRETQYF
TRBV29-1	TRBJ2-7	CSTGQGNEQYF
TRBV3-1/TRBV3-2	TRBJ1-2	CASSQGQGTYGYTF
TRBV3-1/TRBV3-2	TRBJ2-5	CASSSRGSETQYF
TRBV24-1	TRBJ2-2	CATSDIGQGNTGELFF
TRBV14	TRBJ1-1	CASSQDNRKAFF